These 25 T cell receptor beta chains came from one sample sequenced in a study of blood T cell repertoires in COVID-19. The table came from immunoSEQ multiplex PCR; TCRdb's copy has only in-frame clones and leaves some out. The sample has fewer than 85,000 clones, roughly 89% seen once. The sequenced sample consisted of peripheral blood. Receptors originate from a human donor in a cohort sampled during active COVID-19.

The CDR3 reads CASSVSGGAGTDTQYF. CDR3 sequence (DNA): TGTGCCAGCAGCGTCTCCGGGGGGGCTGGCACAGATACGCAGTATTTT. The gene calls are TRBV9 and TRBJ2-3; 8 nucleotides match TRBD2. The V gene end was trimmed by 2 bases and the J gene end by 1 base; junction bases not matched to a gene: 6. Looked up from germline, CDR1 is SGDLS and CDR2 is YYNGEE. This CDR3 spans 16 amino acids.

CDR3 residues: CASSKGKGQAVTNYGYTF. CDR3 coding DNA: TGTGCCAGCAGCAAGGGGAAGGGACAGGCGGTGACTAACTATGGCTACACCTTC. The chain has TRBV21-1 and TRBJ1-2; the table's D call, TRBD1, has no DNA check behind it. TRBV21-1 is recorded as a pseudogene. The CDR3 covers 18 residues.

V and J are TRBV9 and TRBJ2-3, with 7 bases identical to TRBD2. Germline loops: CDR1 SGDLS, CDR2 YYNGEE. The V segment lost 3 bases and the J segment 7 bases; nucleotides outside the gene matches: 8. The CDR3 totals 14 residues. Written as DNA, the CDR3 is TGTGCCAGCAGCGCTAGCGGTCCCGGGAATACGCAGTATTTT. Its translation: CASSASGPGNTQYF.

CDR3 protein: CASSYFGGDTEAFF. CDR3 DNA sequence: TGTGCCAGCAGCTACTTCGGGGGGGACACTGAAGCTTTCTTT. V gene TRBV27 combines with J gene TRBJ1-1; D perhaps matches TRBD1 (5 bases). Trimming cost V 6 bases and J 3 bases, with 14 bases left between them. The CDR3 length is 14 residues. CDR1 is MNHEY and CDR2 is SMNVEV in the germline V gene (reference sequence).

The chain links TRBV19 to TRBJ2-7; 9 nucleotides match TRBD1. Trimming at V came to 5 bases and at J to 4 bases, leaving 6 bases not matched to a gene. The CDR3 sequence is 14 residues long. The germline V gene has CDR1 LNHDA and CDR2 SQIVND (reference sequence). The CDR3 loop reads CASSPRQGVYEQYF. As DNA, the CDR3 is TGTGCCAGTAGTCCGAGACAGGGGGTATACGAGCAGTACTTC.

The chain recombines TRBV9 with TRBJ2-7; D uncertain. This CDR3 is 15 amino acids long. Trimming pared 3 bases from V and 5 bases from J, leaving 18 bases between. Germline V gene lookup returns CDR1 SGDLS and CDR2 YYNGEE. Here the CDR3 reads CASSALPDPEDEQYF. The CDR3 nucleotides read TGTGCCAGCAGCGCTCTCCCCGACCCCGAGGACGAGCAGTACTTC.

The chain employs TRBV7-6 and TRBJ2-5; 8 bases are a match to TRBD2. The germline V gene has CDR1 SGHVS and CDR2 FNYEAQ. CDR3 length equals 16 residues. Losses at the gene ends were 2 bases for V and 4 bases for J; bases not matched to a gene: 9. The CDR3 is CASSLSRGGPGETQYF. The DNA of the CDR3 is TGTGCCAGCAGCTTAAGTCGGGGGGGGCCGGGAGAGACCCAGTACTTC.

The genes are TRBV28 and TRBJ1-1, with D unresolved. Germline V CDR1 and CDR2: MDHEN, SYDVKM. Trimming left V 3 bases short and J 3 bases short, with 5 bases between. CDR3 length: 12 residues. DNA of the CDR3: TGTGCCAGCAGTTTGTTATACACTGAAGCTTTCTTT. Its translation: CASSLLYTEAFF.

The chain employs TRBV28 and TRBJ2-7, with 7 bases that match TRBD1. The V gene end was trimmed by 1 base and the J gene end by 7 bases; junction bases not matched to a gene: 4. This CDR3 spans 13 amino acids. CDR1 is MDHEN, CDR2 SYDVKM, per germline. CDR3 region: CASSLLRGREQYF. CDR3 coding DNA: TGTGCCAGCAGTTTATTAAGGGGGCGTGAGCAGTACTTC.

The V gene is TRBV5-1, the J gene TRBJ1-2, with 12 bases identical to TRBD1. This CDR3 is built from 18 residues. V dropped 1 base and J dropped 11; count of bases not matched to a gene: 18. The germline gives CDR1 SGHRS, CDR2 YFSETQ. The CDR3 DNA reads as TGCGCCAGCAGCTTGTCCGGGACAGGGGGCATCCAGTCGGTTTTATACACCTTC. This encodes CASSLSGTGGIQSVLYTF.

This chain joins TRBV4-3 and TRBJ1-6; TRBD1 is a possible D gene (5 bases). This CDR3 is built from 16 residues. Germline values: CDR1 LGHNA, CDR2 YSLEER. Trimming took 4 bases from V and 7 from J, leaving 17 bases between them. This CDR3 reads CASSLAGGQGNSPLHF. CDR3 sequence (DNA): TGCGCCAGCAGCCTAGCGGGGGGTCAAGGGAATTCACCCCTCCACTTT.

This chain connects TRBV11-1 to TRBJ2-7, with TRBD1 matching over 8 bases. The CDR3 is made up of 15 amino acids. Germline V gene lookup returns CDR1 SGHAT and CDR2 FQDESV (reference sequence). Germline trimming cut 3 bases from V and 2 bases from J; bases unmatched to any gene: 6. CDR3 loop: CASSLGQVLPYEQYF. The CDR3 nucleotides read TGTGCCAGCAGCTTGGGACAGGTGCTACCCTACGAGCAGTACTTC.

CDR3 in DNA: TGTGCCAGCAGTTTAGGGCAGTATCAGCCCCAGCATTTT. Translated, it gives CASSLGQYQPQHF. The genes are TRBV27 and TRBJ1-5; D not certain. Germline assignment: CDR1 MNHEY and CDR2 SMNVEV (reference sequence). The CDR3 extends over 13 amino acids. Trimming removed 2 bases at V and 5 bases at J, with 7 bases between.

The CDR3 loop reads CASSQLFSYTF. DNA for the CDR3: TGTGCCAGCAGCCAATTGTTTAGCTACACCTTC. The rearrangement uses TRBV14 and TRBJ1-2; D is ambiguous. Germline V lookup: CDR1 SGHDN, CDR2 FVKESK. Between the trimmed V and J ends, which lost 2 bases and 9 bases, there was a span of 7 bases. The CDR3 loop spans 11 amino acids.

The V gene is TRBV27, the J gene TRBJ1-5; perhaps TRBD1 as D (5 bases). Trimming cost V 6 bases and J 9 bases, with 15 bases left between them. Looked up from germline, CDR1 is MNHEY and CDR2 is SMNVEV (reference sequence). The CDR3 extends over 13 amino acids. CDR3 protein: CASSVGGSGPQHF. CDR3 DNA: TGTGCCAGCAGCGTCGGGGGATCCGGGCCCCAGCATTTT.

The chain links TRBV15 to TRBJ2-7; tentatively, D is TRBD2 (6 bases). The CDR3 consists of 16 residues. V lost 1 base to trimming and J lost 2 bases, with 15 bases between them. Germline CDR1 reads LNHNV; CDR2 reads YYDKDF (reference sequence). The CDR3 is CATSRVGGGDPYEQYF. The DNA for the CDR3 is TGTGCCACCAGCAGAGTGGGCGGAGGGGACCCCTACGAGCAGTACTTC.

This rearrangement joins TRBV11-2 to TRBJ2-3, with TRBD2 identical over 8 bases. The CDR3 is made up of 16 amino acids. Germline V gives CDR1 SGHAT, CDR2 FQNNGV. The J segment lost 2 bases and the V segment lost 5 bases, leaving 9 bases of the junction unmatched. The CDR3 DNA is TGTGCCAGCAGCGCGCCGCGCGGGGGGCTCACAGATACGCAGTATTTT. Translated, it gives CASSAPRGGLTDTQYF.

V and J are TRBV6-6 and TRBJ2-6; the D gene is possibly TRBD1 (5 bases). V lost 5 bases and J lost 2, with 13 bases in between. The CDR3 is 16 residues long. Germline V gives CDR1 MNHNY, CDR2 SVGAGI (reference sequence). CDR3 sequence reads: CASSHNPGTGANVLTF. In DNA form, the CDR3 reads TGTGCCAGCAGTCACAATCCAGGGACTGGGGCCAACGTCCTGACTTTC.

The CDR3 loop reads CASHLEGGQGLFF. In DNA, the CDR3 is TGTGCCAGCCACCTGGAAGGGGGACAAGGCCTGTTCTTT. The chain has TRBV6-6 and TRBJ1-1, with D tentatively TRBD1 (6 bases). V was shortened by 8 bases and J by 14 bases, with 24 bases between the two germline ends. The germline V gene encodes CDR1 MNHNY and CDR2 SVGAGI (reference sequence). This CDR3 has 13 residues.

J is TRBJ1-5 and V is TRBV2; TRBD1 might be the D (5 bases). This CDR3 has 17 residues. Germline V lookup: CDR1 SNHLY, CDR2 FYNNEI. The V and J ends lost 0 bases and 1 base respectively, with 13 bases between them. The CDR3 DNA follows: TGTGCCAGCAGTGAAGCCGGGGGGGGGTTGAGCAATCAGCCCCAGCATTTT. Translated: CASSEAGGGLSNQPQHF.

The gene calls are TRBV21-1 and TRBJ2-7; the tabulated D call, TRBD2, remains unverified against the DNA. TRBV21-1 is annotated as a pseudogene. The CDR3 is made up of 15 amino acids. The DNA for the CDR3 is TGTGCCAGCACCACGGGACTAGCGAGTCTCTACGAGCAGTACTTC. It is translated as CASTTGLASLYEQYF.

The chain uses TRBV6-6 and TRBJ2-7; 9 bases agree with TRBD2. CDR3 length equals 15 residues. The germline V gene encodes CDR1 MNHNY and CDR2 SVGAGI (reference sequence). The ends lost 8 bases at V and 0 bases at J; junction bases unmatched: 8. The CDR3 coding sequence is TGTGCCAGCTCTCTGAGCGGGGGGTCCTCCTACGAGCAGTACTTC. Its translation is CASSLSGGSSYEQYF.

The V gene is TRBV6-5, the J gene TRBJ1-2; D may be TRBD1 (5 bases). This CDR3 contains 15 residues. Trimming shortened V by 6 bases and J by 4 bases, and 18 bases separated the two germline ends. Germline V CDR1 and CDR2: MNHEY, SVGAGI. The CDR3, as DNA: TGTGCCAGCAGCCGCTATCCCGACAGCCTCTATGGCTACACCTTC. Translated: CASSRYPDSLYGYTF.

The chain carries TRBV6-5 and TRBJ1-6, with 7 bases matching TRBD1. The CDR3 runs 14 residues. The trim removed 10 bases at V and 0 bases at J, leaving 3 bases unmatched. The germline V gene encodes CDR1 MNHEY and CDR2 SVGAGI. CDR3 sequence reads: CATRDSSYNSPLHF. In nucleotides, the CDR3 is TGTGCCACCCGGGACAGCTCCTATAATTCACCCCTCCACTTT.

V gene TRBV30 combines with J gene TRBJ1-1; a possible D gene is TRBD1 (6 bases). Germline loops: CDR1 GTSNPN, CDR2 SVGIG (reference sequence). Trimming took 7 bases from V and 1 from J, leaving 13 bases between them. This CDR3 has 13 residues. CDR3 residues: CAYSTGKNTEAFF. DNA of the CDR3: TGTGCCTACTCGACAGGAAAGAACACTGAAGCTTTCTTT.